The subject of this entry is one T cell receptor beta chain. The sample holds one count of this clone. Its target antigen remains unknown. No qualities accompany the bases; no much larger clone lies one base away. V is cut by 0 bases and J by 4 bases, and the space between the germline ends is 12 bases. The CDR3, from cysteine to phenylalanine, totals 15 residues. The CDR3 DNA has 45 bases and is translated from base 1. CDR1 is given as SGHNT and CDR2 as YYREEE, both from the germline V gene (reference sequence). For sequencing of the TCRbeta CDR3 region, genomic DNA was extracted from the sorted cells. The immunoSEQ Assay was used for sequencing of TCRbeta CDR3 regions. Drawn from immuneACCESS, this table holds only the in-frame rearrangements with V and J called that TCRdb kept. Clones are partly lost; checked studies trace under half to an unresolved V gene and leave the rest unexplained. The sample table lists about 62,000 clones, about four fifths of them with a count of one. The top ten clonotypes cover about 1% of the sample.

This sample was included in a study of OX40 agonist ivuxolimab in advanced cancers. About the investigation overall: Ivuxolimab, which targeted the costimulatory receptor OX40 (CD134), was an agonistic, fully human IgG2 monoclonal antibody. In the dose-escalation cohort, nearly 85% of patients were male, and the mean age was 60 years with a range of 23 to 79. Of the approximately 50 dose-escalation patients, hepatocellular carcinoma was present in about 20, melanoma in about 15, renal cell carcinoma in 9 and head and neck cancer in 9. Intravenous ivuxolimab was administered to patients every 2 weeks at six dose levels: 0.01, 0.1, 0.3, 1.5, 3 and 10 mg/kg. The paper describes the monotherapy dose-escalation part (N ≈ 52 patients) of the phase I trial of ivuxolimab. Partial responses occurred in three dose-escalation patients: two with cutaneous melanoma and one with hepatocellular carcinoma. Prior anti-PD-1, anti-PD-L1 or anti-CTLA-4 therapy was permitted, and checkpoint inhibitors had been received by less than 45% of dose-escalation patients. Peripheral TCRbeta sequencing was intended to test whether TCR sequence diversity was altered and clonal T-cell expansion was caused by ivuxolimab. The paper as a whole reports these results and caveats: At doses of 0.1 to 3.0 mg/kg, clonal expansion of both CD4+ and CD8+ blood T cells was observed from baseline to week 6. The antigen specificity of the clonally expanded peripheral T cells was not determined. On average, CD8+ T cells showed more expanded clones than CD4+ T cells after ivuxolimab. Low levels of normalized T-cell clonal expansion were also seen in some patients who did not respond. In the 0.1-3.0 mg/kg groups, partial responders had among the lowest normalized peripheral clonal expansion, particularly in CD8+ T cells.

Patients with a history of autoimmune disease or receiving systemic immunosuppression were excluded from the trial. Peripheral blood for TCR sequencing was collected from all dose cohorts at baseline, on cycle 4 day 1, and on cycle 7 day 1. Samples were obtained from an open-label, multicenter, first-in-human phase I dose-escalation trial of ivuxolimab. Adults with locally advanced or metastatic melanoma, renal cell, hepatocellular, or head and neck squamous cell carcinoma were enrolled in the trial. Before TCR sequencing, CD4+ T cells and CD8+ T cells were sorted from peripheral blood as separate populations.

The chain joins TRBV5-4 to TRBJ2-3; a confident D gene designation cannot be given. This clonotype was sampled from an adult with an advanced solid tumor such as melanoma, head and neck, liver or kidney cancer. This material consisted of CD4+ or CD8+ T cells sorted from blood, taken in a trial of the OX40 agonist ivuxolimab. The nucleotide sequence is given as TGTGCCAGCAGCTTGGAATCGAGGTTGGCAGATACGCAGTATTTT. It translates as CASSLESRLADTQYF.